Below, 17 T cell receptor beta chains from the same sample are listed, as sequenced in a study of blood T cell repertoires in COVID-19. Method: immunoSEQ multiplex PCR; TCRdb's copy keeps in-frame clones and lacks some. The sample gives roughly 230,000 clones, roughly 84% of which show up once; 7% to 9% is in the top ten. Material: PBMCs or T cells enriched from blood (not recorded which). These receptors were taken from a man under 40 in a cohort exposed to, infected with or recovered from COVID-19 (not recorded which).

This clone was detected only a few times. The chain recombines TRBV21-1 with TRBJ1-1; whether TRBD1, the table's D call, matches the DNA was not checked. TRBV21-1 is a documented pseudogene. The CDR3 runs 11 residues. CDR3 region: CARPQCTEAFF. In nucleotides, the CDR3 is TGTGCCAGGCCACAGTGTACTGAAGCTTTCTTT.

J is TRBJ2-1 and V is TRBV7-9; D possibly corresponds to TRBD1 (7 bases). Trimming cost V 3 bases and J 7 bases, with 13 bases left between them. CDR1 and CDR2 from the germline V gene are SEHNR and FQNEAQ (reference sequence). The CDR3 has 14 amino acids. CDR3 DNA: TGTGCCAGCAGCTTTCTTTCAGGGGGGAATGAGCAGTTCTTC. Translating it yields CASSFLSGGNEQFF. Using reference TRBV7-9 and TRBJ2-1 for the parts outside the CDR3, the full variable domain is DTGVSQNPRHKITKRGQNVTFRCDPISEHNRLYWYRQTLGQGPEFLTYFQNEAQLEKSRLLSDRFSAERPKGSFSTLEIQRTEQGDSAMYLCASSFLSGGNEQFFGPGTRLTVL.

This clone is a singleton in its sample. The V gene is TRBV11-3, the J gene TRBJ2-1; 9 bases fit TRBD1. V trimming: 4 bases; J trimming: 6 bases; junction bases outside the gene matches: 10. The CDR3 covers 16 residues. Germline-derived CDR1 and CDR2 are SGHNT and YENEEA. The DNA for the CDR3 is TGTGCCAGCAGCTCACAGCACAGGGGGCGTCCCAATGAGCAGTTCTTC. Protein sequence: CASSSQHRGRPNEQFF.

The CDR3, as DNA: TGTGCCAGCAGTCGTCCCACAGGGGTTTCCTACGAGCAGTACTTC. Translated, it gives CASSRPTGVSYEQYF. The chain is built from TRBV16 and TRBJ2-7, with 7 bases aligning to TRBD1. V lost 6 bases, J lost 1 base, and 9 bases stayed unmatched. The CDR3 runs to 15 residues. CDR1 is KGHSY and CDR2 is FQNENV in the germline V gene.

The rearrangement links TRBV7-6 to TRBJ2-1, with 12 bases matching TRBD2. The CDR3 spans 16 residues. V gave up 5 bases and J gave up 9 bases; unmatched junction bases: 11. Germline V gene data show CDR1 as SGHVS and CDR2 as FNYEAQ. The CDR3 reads CASSTLAGGQYSEQFF. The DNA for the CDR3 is TGTGCCAGCAGCACACTAGCGGGAGGCCAGTATAGTGAGCAGTTCTTC.

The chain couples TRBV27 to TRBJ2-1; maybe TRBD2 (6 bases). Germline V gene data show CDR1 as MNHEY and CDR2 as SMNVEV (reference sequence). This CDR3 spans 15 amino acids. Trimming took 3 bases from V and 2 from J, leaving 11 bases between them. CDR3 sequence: CASSLEGLPYNEQFF. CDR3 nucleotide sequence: TGTGCCAGCAGTTTGGAGGGACTCCCCTACAATGAGCAGTTCTTC.

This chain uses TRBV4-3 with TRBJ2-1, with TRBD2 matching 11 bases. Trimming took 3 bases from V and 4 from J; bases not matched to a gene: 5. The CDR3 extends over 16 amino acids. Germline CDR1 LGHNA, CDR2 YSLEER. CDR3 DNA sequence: TGCGCCAGCAGCCAGCGGACTAGCGGGCAATACAATGAGCAGTTCTTC. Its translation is CASSQRTSGQYNEQFF.

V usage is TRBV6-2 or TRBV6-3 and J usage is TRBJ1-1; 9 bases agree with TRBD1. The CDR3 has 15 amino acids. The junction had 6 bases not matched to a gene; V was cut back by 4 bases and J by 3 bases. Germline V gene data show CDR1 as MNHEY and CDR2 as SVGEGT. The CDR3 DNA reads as TGTGCCAGCAGTTTGGACAGGGGTCGGTACACTGAAGCTTTCTTT. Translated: CASSLDRGRYTEAFF.

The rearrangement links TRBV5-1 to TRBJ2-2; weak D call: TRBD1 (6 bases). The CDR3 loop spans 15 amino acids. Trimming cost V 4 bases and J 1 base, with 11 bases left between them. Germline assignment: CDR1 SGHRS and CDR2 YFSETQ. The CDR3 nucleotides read TGCGCCAGCAGCCCGGGACACGGGAACACCGGGGAGCTGTTTTTT. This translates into CASSPGHGNTGELFF.

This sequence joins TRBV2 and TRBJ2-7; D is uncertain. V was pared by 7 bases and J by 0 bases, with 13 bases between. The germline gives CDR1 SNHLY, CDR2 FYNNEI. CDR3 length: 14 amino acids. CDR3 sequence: CASTRHEDSYEQYF. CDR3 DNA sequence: TGTGCCAGCACCCGGCATGAGGACTCCTACGAGCAGTACTTC.

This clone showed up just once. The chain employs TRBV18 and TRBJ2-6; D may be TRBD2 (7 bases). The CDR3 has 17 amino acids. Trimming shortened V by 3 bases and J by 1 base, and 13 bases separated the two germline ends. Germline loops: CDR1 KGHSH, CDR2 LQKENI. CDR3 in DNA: TGTGCCAGCTCACCGTACAGGGAGGGGTCTGGGGCCAACGTCCTGACTTTC. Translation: CASSPYREGSGANVLTF.

The CDR3 loop is CASSPGQGVWQETQYF. In nucleotides, the CDR3 is TGTGCCAGCAGCCCTGGACAGGGGGTTTGGCAAGAGACCCAGTACTTC. The V gene is TRBV14, the J gene TRBJ2-5; 10 nucleotides agree with TRBD1. This CDR3 spans 16 amino acids. The germline CDR1 and CDR2 sequences are SGHDN and FVKESK. V lost 4 bases, J lost 2 bases, and 7 bases stayed unmatched.

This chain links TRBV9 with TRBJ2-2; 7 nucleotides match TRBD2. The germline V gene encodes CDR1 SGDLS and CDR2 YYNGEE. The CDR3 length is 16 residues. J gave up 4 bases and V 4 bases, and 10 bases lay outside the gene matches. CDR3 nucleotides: TGTGCCAGCAGCCCCCGTGGACTAGAAGGCACCGGGGAGCTGTTTTTT. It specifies CASSPRGLEGTGELFF.

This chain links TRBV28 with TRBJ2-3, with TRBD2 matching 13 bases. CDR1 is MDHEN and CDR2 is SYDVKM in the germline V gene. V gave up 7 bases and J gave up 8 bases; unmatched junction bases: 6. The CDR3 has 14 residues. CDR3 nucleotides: TGTGCCAGCAAGACTAGCGGGGGGCAGGGTACGCAGTATTTT. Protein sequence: CASKTSGGQGTQYF.

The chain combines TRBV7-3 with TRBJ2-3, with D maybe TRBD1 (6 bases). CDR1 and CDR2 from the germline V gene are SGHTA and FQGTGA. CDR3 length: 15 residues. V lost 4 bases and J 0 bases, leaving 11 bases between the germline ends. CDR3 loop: CASSSMGTSTDTQYF. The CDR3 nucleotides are TGTGCCAGCAGCTCTATGGGGACAAGCACAGATACGCAGTATTTT.

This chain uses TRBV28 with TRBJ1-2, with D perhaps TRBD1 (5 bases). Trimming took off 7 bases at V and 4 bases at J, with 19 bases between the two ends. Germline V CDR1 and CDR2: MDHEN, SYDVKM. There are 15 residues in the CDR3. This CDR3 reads CASNRGGGGSYGYTF. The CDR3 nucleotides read TGTGCCAGCAATCGTGGCGGGGGAGGATCCTATGGCTACACCTTC.

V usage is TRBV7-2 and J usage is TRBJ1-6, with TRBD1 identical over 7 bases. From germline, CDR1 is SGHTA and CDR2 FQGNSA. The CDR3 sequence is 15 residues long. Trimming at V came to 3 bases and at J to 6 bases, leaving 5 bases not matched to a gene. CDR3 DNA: TGTGCCAGCAGCTTGAGACAGGGACTTAATTCACCCCTCCACTTT. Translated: CASSLRQGLNSPLHF.